This T cell receptor beta chain was identified during a study of blood T cells in healthy people across ages. General study points: Considered underestimates were the diversity estimates obtained from one million T cells.

V was trimmed by 0 bases and J by 0 bases, leaving 12 bases between them. The length of the CDR3 is 17 residues. Germline V gene data show CDR1 as LNHNV and CDR2 as YYDKDF (reference sequence). Combining a sample-barcoded 5' primer with a J-beta primer mix, a second PCR ran for 7 to 11 cycles. All samples gave at least 2.5 million CDR3-containing paired-end reads. Using its own MiXCR run on the 5' RACE reads, TCRdb lists one record per CDR3 protein. The data contain 1.2 million to 1.5 million distinct CDR3 sequences, 42% of them singletons. For this clonotype: Its cognate antigen is unknown.

This receptor was taken from a woman aged 18-29 years in good health. Input material: blood. This chain joins TRBV15 and TRBJ2-1, with D unresolved. CDR3 loop: CATSRDLQVTSYNEQFF. CDR3 bases: TGTGCCACCAGCAGAGATCTGCAGGTGACCTCCTACAATGAGCAGTTCTTC.